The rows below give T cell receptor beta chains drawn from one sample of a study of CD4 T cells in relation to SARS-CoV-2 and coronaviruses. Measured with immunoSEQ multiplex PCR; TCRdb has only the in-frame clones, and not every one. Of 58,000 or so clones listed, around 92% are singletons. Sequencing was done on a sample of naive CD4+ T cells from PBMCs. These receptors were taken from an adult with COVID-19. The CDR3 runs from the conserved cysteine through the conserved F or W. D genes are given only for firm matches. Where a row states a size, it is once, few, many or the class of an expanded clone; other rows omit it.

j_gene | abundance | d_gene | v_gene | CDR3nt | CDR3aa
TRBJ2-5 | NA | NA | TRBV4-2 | TGTGCCAGCAGCCAAGGAACCTGGGGGGAGACCCAGTACTTC | CASSQGTWGETQYF
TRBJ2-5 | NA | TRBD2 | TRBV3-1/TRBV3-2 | TGTGCCAGCAGCCGCCTAAACCCAGCGGGATTAGGGGAGGAGACCCAGTACTTC | CASSRLNPAGLGEETQYF
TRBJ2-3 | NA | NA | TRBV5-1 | TGCGCCAGCAGCTTGGTGGCAGATACGCAGTATTTT | CASSLVADTQYF
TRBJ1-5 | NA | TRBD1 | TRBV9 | TGTGCCAGCAGCGCTGGTGGCAGGGGGAATCAGCCCCAGCATTTT | CASSAGGRGNQPQHF
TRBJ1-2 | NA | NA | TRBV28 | TGTGCCACCCCTGCGGACACCAACTATGGCTACACCTTC | CATPADTNYGYTF
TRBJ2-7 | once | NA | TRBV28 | TGTGCCAGCAGTTTATGGGCCAAGGGGCGCGAGCGGGAGCAGTACTTC | CASSLWAKGREREQYF
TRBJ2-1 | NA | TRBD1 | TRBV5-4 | TGTGCCAGCAGCGCCCGGGACAGGGCTAATGAGCAGTTCTTC | CASSARDRANEQFF
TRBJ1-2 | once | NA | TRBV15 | TGTGCCACCAGCAGAGATTTAGGAGGGGATGGCTACACCTTC | CATSRDLGGDGYTF
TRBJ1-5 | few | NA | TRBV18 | TGTGCCAGCTCAACTCAGGGAAGGGGCAATCAGCCCCAGCATTTT | CASSTQGRGNQPQHF
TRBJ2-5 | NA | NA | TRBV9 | TGTGCCAGCAGCGCAGATGAGGGGGGGGAGACCCAGTACTTC | CASSADEGGETQYF
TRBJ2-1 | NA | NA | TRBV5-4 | TGTGCCAGCAGCTTGGCCGGTGGGAGGTCCTACAATGAGCAGTTCTTC | CASSLAGGRSYNEQFF
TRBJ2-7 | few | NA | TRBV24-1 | TGTGCCACCAGTGTTCCAGGAGGCTACGAGCAGTACTTC | CATSVPGGYEQYF
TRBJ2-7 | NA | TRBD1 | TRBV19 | TGTGCCAGTAGGAGGACAGGGGGAGACGAGCAGTACTTC | CASRRTGGDEQYF
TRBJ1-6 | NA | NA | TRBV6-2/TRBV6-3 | TGTGCCAGCAGTTACTCGTGGGACGGAAATTCACCCCTCCACTTT | CASSYSWDGNSPLHF